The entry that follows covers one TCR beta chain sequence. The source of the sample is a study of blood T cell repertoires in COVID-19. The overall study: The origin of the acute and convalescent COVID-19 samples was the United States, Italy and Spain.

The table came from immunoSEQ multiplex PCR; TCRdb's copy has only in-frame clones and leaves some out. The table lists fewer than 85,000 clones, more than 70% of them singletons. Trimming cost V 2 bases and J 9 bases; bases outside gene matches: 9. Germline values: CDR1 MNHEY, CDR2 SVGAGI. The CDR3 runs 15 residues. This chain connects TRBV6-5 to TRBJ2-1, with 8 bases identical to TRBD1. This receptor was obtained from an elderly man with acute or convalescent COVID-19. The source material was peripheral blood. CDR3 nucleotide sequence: TGTGCCAGCAGTTACACCAGGGGGCAAGGGGTTGAGCAGTTCTTC. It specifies CASSYTRGQGVEQFF.